Here is one TCR beta chain with its context. As yet, its antigen is unknown. Sequencing used immunoSEQ multiplex PCR; TCRdb keeps in-frame clones, though not all of them. The sample includes more than 45,000 clones, approximately 88% of them seen just once. The data are from a study of T cells in localized non-small cell lung cancer. General study results and limits: Among blood samples, higher T cell density accompanied longer overall survival. Appearances in adjacent lung were noted for a median 57 of the top 100 tumor clones.

The source of this sequence is a man aged 35-69 years with stage III lung adenocarcinoma. The sample in question was peripheral blood mononuclear cells, obtained before any cancer treatment.

The CDR3 DNA is TGTGCCAGCAGCCAAGGGGAGACAGGGGGCACTGAAGCTTTCTTT. It yields the protein CASSQGETGGTEAFF. This rearrangement joins TRBV4-2 to TRBJ1-1, with 9 bases that match TRBD1. Germline V gene data show CDR1 as LGHNA and CDR2 as YNFKEQ. The CDR3 is 15 amino acids. Germline trimming cut 1 base from V and 4 bases from J; bases unmatched to any gene: 4.